Ten or more counts support the clone carrying this TCR beta chain. Its target is unknown. The PBMC fraction was derived from about 9.5 ml of fresh peripheral blood. Amplifying from RNA transcripts, the study obtained TCR beta CDR3 regions. HTBI primers were used in a first-round RT-PCR, which preceded a second-round multiplex PCR. TCRdb called the multiplex PCR reads again in MiXCR, with one record for every CDR3 protein. Of hundreds of thousands of distinct CDR3 sequences in the sample, 22% are singletons; the top ten hold approximately 7%. The CDR3 extends over 16 amino acids. Germline V gene data show CDR1 as LNHDA and CDR2 as SQIVND (reference sequence). Trimming stripped 6 bases from V and 1 base from J, with 15 bases between. The data originate from a study of Graves' ophthalmopathy and Graves' hyperthyroidism. The overall study: Peripheral blood (taken before any treatment) was collected at initial diagnosis. Study-level points and caveats: Ophthalmopathy progression was predicted with 70.59% sensitivity and roughly 79% specificity.

V usage is TRBV19 and J usage is TRBJ2-2; no reliable D call. Sequencing was performed on peripheral blood. This clonotype originated in a woman in her late teens or twenties with stable Graves' hyperthyroidism. Some clones in this sample may be carry-over from other donors' samples. The chain's CDR3 is CASSDGRPWNTGELFF. CDR3 DNA: TGTGCCAGTAGCGACGGGCGGCCCTGGAACACCGGGGAGCTGTTTTTT.